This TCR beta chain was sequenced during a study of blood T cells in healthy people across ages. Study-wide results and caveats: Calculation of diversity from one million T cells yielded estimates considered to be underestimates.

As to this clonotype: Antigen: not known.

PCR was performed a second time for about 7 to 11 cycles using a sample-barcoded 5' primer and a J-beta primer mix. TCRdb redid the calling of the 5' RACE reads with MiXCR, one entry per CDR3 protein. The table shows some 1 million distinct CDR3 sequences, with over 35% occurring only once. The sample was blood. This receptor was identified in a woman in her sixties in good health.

CDR3 sequence reads: CASSYVGTGAPGELFF. In DNA form, the CDR3 reads TGTGCCAGCAGTTATGTGGGGACCGGCGCACCCGGGGAGCTGTTTTTT. The V gene is TRBV25-1, the J gene TRBJ2-2; D tentatively reads TRBD1 or TRBD2 (5 bases each). This CDR3 is 16 amino acids long. Germline CDR1 and CDR2: MGHDK and SYGVNS. The V and J ends lost 5 bases and 6 bases respectively, with 19 bases between them.